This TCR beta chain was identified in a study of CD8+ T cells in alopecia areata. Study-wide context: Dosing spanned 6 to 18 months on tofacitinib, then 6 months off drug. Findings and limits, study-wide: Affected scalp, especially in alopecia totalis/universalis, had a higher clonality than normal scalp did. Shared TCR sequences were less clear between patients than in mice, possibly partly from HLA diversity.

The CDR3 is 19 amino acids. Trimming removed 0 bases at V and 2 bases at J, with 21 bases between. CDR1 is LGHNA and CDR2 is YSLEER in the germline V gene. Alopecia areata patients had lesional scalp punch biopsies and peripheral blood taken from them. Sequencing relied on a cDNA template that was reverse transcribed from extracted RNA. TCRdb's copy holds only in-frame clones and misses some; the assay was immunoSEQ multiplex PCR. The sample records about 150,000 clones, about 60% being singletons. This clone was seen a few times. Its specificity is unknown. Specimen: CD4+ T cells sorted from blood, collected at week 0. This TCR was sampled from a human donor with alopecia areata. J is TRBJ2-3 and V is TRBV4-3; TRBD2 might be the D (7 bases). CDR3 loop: CASSQEVSPAAGATDTQYF. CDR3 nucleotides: TGCGCCAGCAGCCAAGAAGTGAGCCCGGCGGCGGGGGCCACAGATACGCAGTATTTT.